The 3 T cell receptor beta chains below all came from one sample that was sequenced in a study of blood T cell repertoires in COVID-19. TCRdb keeps only in-frame clones here, not all; method: immunoSEQ multiplex PCR. The data contain under 300,000 clones, approximately 80% of them singletons. Sequenced: peripheral blood. These receptors were taken from a man aged 40-55 years who had recovered from COVID-19.

The chain couples TRBV19 to TRBJ1-4, with 7 positions matching TRBD1. Germline loops: CDR1 LNHDA, CDR2 SQIVND (reference sequence). The CDR3 runs to 14 residues. The J segment lost 13 bases and the V segment lost 2 bases, leaving 10 bases of the junction unmatched. CDR3 sequence: CASSIIGTVDGLFF. The DNA of the CDR3 is TGTGCCAGTAGTATAATAGGGACAGTCGACGGACTGTTTTTT.

This chain joins TRBV12-3 or TRBV12-4 and TRBJ1-2; tentative D call: TRBD1 (6 bases). With 0 bases removed from V and 8 bases from J, the gap between germline ends came to 10 bases. This CDR3 has 13 amino acids. CDR3 coding DNA: TGTGCCAGCAGTTTAGCCCCACAGGGCGGCTACACCTTC. The encoded protein is CASSLAPQGGYTF.

This clone has a single count. The V and J genes are TRBV10-3 and TRBJ1-2; D is unresolved. Trimming shortened V by 2 bases and J by 0 bases, and 7 bases separated the two germline ends. There are 14 residues in the CDR3. Looked up from germline, CDR1 is ENHRY and CDR2 is SYGVKD. The CDR3 bases are TGTGCCATCAGTGAGACAATTTCTAACTATGGCTACACCTTC. It yields the protein CAISETISNYGYTF.